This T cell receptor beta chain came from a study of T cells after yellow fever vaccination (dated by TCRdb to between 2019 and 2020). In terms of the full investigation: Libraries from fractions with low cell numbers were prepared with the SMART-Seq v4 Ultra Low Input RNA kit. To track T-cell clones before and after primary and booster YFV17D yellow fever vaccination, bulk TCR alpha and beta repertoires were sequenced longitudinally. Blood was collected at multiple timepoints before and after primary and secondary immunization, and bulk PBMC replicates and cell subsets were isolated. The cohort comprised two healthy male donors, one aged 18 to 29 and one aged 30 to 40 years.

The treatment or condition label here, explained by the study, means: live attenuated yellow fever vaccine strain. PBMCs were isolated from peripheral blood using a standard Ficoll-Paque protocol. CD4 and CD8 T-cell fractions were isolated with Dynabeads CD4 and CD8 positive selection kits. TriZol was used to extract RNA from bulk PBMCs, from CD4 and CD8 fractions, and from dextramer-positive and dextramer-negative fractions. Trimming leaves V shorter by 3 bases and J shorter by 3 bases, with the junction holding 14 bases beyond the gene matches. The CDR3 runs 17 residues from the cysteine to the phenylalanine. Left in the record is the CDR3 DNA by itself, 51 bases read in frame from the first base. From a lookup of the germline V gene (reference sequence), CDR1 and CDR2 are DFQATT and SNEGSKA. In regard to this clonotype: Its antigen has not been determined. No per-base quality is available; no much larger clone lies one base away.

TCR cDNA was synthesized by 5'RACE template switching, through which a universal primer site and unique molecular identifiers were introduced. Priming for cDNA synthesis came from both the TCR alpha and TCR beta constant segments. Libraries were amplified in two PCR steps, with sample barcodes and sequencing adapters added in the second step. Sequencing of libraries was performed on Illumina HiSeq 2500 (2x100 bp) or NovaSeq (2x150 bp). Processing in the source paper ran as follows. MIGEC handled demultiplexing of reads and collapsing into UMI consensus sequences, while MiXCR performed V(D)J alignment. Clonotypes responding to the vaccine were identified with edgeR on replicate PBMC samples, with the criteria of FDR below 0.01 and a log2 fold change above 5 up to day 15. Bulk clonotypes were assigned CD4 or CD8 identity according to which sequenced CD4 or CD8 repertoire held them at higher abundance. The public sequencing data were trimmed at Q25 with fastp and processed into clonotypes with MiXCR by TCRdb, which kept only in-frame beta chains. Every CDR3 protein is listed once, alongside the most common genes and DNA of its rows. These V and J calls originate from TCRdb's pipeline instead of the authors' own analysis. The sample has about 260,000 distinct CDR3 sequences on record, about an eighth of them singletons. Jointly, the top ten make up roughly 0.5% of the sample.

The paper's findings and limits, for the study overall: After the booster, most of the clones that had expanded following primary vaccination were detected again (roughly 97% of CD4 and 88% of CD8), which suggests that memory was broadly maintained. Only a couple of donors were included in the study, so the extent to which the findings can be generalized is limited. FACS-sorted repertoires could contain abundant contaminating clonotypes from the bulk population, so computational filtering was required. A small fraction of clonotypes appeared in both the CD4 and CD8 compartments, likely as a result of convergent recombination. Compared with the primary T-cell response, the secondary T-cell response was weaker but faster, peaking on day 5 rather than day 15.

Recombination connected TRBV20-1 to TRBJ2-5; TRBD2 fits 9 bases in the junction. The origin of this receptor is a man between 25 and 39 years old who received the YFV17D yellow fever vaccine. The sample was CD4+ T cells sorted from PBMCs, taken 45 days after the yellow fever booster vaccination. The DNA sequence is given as TGCAGTGCTAGTCCCCCTGATGGGCTAGCGGGAAAAGAGACCCAGTACTTC. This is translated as CSASPPDGLAGKETQYF.